Presented here are 30 T cell receptor beta chains from one specimen sequenced in a study of shared clonotypes between healthy human individuals. Profiling relied on immunoSEQ multiplex PCR, and the TCRdb table lists in-frame clones only, not all of them. The table records roughly 95,000 clones, roughly 45% of them present only once. The sequencing sample was made of PBMCs. Source of these receptors: a woman aged 40 to 50 in good health. Some clones in this sample may be carry-over from other donors' samples.

The J gene is TRBJ2-1, the V gene TRBV9; D uncertain. V was pared by 0 bases and J by 10 bases, with 14 bases between. Looked up from germline, CDR1 is SGDLS and CDR2 is YYNGEE. The CDR3 contains 14 residues. In nucleotides, the CDR3 is TGTGCCAGCAGCGTAGAAGTAGATTCCAACGAGCAGTTCTTC. This codes for CASSVEVDSNEQFF.

Only a few counts were recorded for this clone. The rearrangement joins TRBV6-1 to TRBJ2-1; the match to TRBD2 covers 8 bases. V was pared by 11 bases and J by 7 bases, with 13 bases of the junction left unmatched. The CDR3 sequence is 14 residues long. CDR1 MNHNS and CDR2 SASEGT come from the germline V gene. CDR3 DNA: TGTGCCGGGGGGGGAGCGGGAGAAGTTAATGAGCAGTTCTTC. Amino acid sequence: CAGGGAGEVNEQFF.

V gene TRBV29-1 combines with J gene TRBJ1-1, with D possibly TRBD1 on 5 matching bases. Germline CDR1 and CDR2: SQVTM and ANQGSEA. The CDR3 runs 16 residues. The V and J ends lost 0 bases and 6 bases respectively, with 20 bases between them. In nucleotides, the CDR3 is TGCAGCGTTGAAGATCGAGGTTCGCGACAGCGCGCTGAAGCTTTCTTT. Its translation is CSVEDRGSRQRAEAFF.

This clone appeared once. A read error likely explains this, since a far larger clone differs by one base. The chain links TRBV28 to TRBJ1-4; 7 nucleotides line up with TRBD1. Germline lookup yields CDR1 MDHEN and CDR2 SYDVKM. The CDR3 spans 13 residues. Losses at the gene ends were 6 bases for V and 6 bases for J; bases not matched to a gene: 4. The DNA of the CDR3 is TGTGCCAGCAGGGACAGGCTTCATGAAAAACTGTTTTTT. It translates to CASRDRLHEKLFF.

This clone has a count of ten or more. CDR3: CATSRDPSGRETQYF. In nucleotides, the CDR3 is TGTGCCACCAGCAGAGATCCCTCAGGGAGAGAGACCCAGTACTTC. J is TRBJ2-5 and V is TRBV15; the D call may be TRBD1 or TRBD2 (5 bases each). Trimming took off 0 bases at V and 4 bases at J, with 12 bases between the two ends. In germline, CDR1 is LNHNV, CDR2 YYDKDF (reference sequence). CDR3 length: 15 residues.

As concerns this clone: A junction boundary mismatches the germline segment, possibly from a read error. The same CDR3 also results from other DNA sequences found in this sample. The chain employs TRBV25-1 and TRBJ2-7; no firm D call. The CDR3 spans 11 residues. Germline lookup yields CDR1 MGHDK and CDR2 SYGVNS. The CDR3 nucleotides read TGTGCCAGCAGTGCATCCCACGAACAGTACTTC. This gives the protein CASSASHEQYF.

This clone was picked up many times. The chain couples TRBV9 to TRBJ2-5; 11 bases are shared with TRBD2. The trim removed 3 bases at V and 9 bases at J, leaving 13 bases unmatched. CDR3 length: 16 residues. Looked up from germline, CDR1 is SGDLS and CDR2 is YYNGEE. This chain's CDR3 is CASSAAGTSGPSPQYF. The CDR3 coding sequence is TGTGCCAGCAGCGCGGCCGGGACTAGCGGCCCCTCCCCCCAGTACTTC.

This clone was counted once. The chain couples TRBV7-9 to TRBJ2-7; 7 bases map to TRBD2. The CDR3 length is 16 residues. Trimming took 5 bases from V and 7 from J; bases not matched to a gene: 17. CDR1 and CDR2 (germline): SEHNR, FQNEAQ (reference sequence). The CDR3 DNA reads TGTGCCAGCAGCCCCCGGGGGGACCCCAGGCCGGGGGAGCAGTACTTC. Its protein is CASSPRGDPRPGEQYF. Complete variable domain (other parts from reference TRBV7-9 and TRBJ2-7): DTGVSQNPRHKITKRGQNVTFRCDPISEHNRLYWYRQTLGQGPEFLTYFQNEAQLEKSRLLSDRFSAERPKGSFSTLEIQRTEQGDSAMYLCASSPRGDPRPGEQYFGPGTRLTVT.

This clone was seen more than once but under ten times. The V gene is TRBV28, the J gene TRBJ2-5; no clear D gene. The V end was cut by 1 base, the J end by 5 bases, with 5 bases between. CDR3 length: 12 amino acids. The germline CDR1 and CDR2 sequences are MDHEN and SYDVKM. This CDR3 is CASSLSRETQYF. In DNA, the CDR3 is TGTGCCAGCAGTTTATCCCGTGAGACCCAGTACTTC.

The chain links TRBV9 to TRBJ2-6; D is possibly TRBD1 (6 bases). The V gene lost 4 bases and the J gene lost 2 bases, with 10 bases spanning the gap. The CDR3 has 15 residues. CDR1 is SGDLS, CDR2 YYNGEE, per germline. The CDR3 spells CASSRQVTGANVLTF. CDR3 DNA sequence: TGTGCCAGCAGCCGACAGGTGACTGGGGCCAACGTCCTGACTTTC.

The chain couples TRBV5-4 to TRBJ1-1; D is perhaps TRBD1 (6 bases). V shed 0 bases and J shed 8 bases, with 17 bases lying between them. CDR3 length: 15 amino acids. The germline CDR1 and CDR2 sequences are SGHNT and YYREEE (reference sequence). CDR3 sequence: CASSLGEGVRTEAFF. The DNA of the CDR3 is TGTGCCAGCAGCTTGGGCGAGGGGGTTAGGACCGAAGCTTTCTTT.

About this clone itself: At one end the junction does not follow the germline gene, possibly because of a read error. The V gene is TRBV7-6, the J gene TRBJ2-1, with D perhaps matching TRBD1 (5 bases). Germline values: CDR1 SGHVS, CDR2 FNYEAQ. The CDR3 contains 12 residues. DNA of the CDR3: TGTACCAGCAGCGTCCAGGGTCAAGAGCAGTTCTTC. As protein: CTSSVQGQEQFF.

The chain has TRBV11-2 and TRBJ2-7, with D unresolved. Germline loops: CDR1 SGHAT, CDR2 FQNNGV. With 0 bases removed from V and 2 bases from J, the gap between germline ends came to 5 bases. The CDR3 spans 13 residues. The CDR3 reads CASSLDPAYEQYF. For the CDR3, the DNA is TGTGCCAGCAGCTTAGATCCGGCCTACGAGCAGTACTTC. Using reference TRBV11-2 and TRBJ2-7 for the parts outside the CDR3, the full variable domain is EAGVAQSPRYKIIEKRQSVAFWCNPISGHATLYWYQQILGQGPKLLIQFQNNGVVDDSQLPKDRFSAERLKGVDSTLKIQPAKLEDSAVYLCASSLDPAYEQYFGPGTRLTVT.

This clone was seen repeatedly, ten times or more. The chain carries TRBV5-1 and TRBJ2-5, with 7 bases that match TRBD1. CDR3 size: 14 residues. Per the germline V gene, CDR1 is SGHRS and CDR2 is YFSETQ. V was pared by 0 bases and J by 3 bases, with 2 bases of the junction left unmatched. This CDR3 is CASSLGGQKETQYF. The DNA of the CDR3 is TGCGCCAGCAGCTTGGGGGGACAGAAAGAGACCCAGTACTTC.

As concerns this clone: A much larger clonotype is one base distant, so this may be a read error. The chain combines TRBV5-1 with TRBJ2-5, with TRBD1 as a possible D gene (5 bases). CDR3 length: 13 amino acids. Germline V gene lookup returns CDR1 SGHRS and CDR2 YFSETQ. V was trimmed by 0 bases and J by 5 bases, leaving 8 bases between them. The DNA for the CDR3 is TGCGCCAGCAGCTTGGGTGGGGCGGAGACCCAGTACTTC. It codes for CASSLGGAETQYF.

This chain joins TRBV19 and TRBJ1-5; D is perhaps TRBD1 (5 bases). The germline V and J ends were trimmed by 4 bases and 3 bases, with 13 bases remaining between them. In germline, CDR1 is LNHDA, CDR2 SQIVND (reference sequence). The CDR3 totals 15 residues. The CDR3 is CASSSRVDFNQPQHF. CDR3 DNA: TGTGCCAGTAGTAGCAGGGTGGACTTCAATCAGCCCCAGCATTTT.

This chain links TRBV6-4 with TRBJ2-7; 9 bases agree with TRBD2. The CDR3 contains 15 residues. The V and J ends lost 4 bases and 1 base, in that order; junction bases with no gene match: 5. Germline V lookup: CDR1 MRHNA, CDR2 SNTAGT. The chain's CDR3 is CASSVEAGGSYEQYF. The CDR3 DNA reads as TGTGCCAGCAGTGTGGAAGCGGGAGGTTCCTACGAGCAGTACTTC.

This clone turned up a few times. This chain joins TRBV5-1 and TRBJ2-5; 12 bases align to TRBD2. CDR1 and CDR2 from the germline V gene are SGHRS and YFSETQ. The V gene end was trimmed by 0 bases and the J gene end by 7 bases; junction bases not matched to a gene: 4. CDR3 length equals 15 residues. CDR3 bases: TGCGCCAGCAGCTTGGGACTAGCGGGAGAGGGGACCCAGTACTTC. Encoded protein: CASSLGLAGEGTQYF. The variable domain in full, completed from reference TRBV5-1 and TRBJ2-5, reads KAGVTQTPRYLIKTRGQQVTLSCSPISGHRSVSWYQQTPGQGLQFLFEYFSETQRNKGNFPGRFSGRQFSNSRSEMNVSTLELGDSALYLCASSLGLAGEGTQYFGPGTRLLVL.

There are a few counts of this clone. This chain links TRBV6-5 with TRBJ1-3, with D unresolved. V lost 6 bases, J lost 4 bases, and 13 bases lay in between. CDR1 and CDR2 from the germline V gene are MNHEY and SVGAGI. This CDR3 has 14 residues. The CDR3 DNA follows: TGTGCCAGCAGCCTCGCCGGGTCCGGAAACACCATATATTTT. Encoded protein: CASSLAGSGNTIYF.

This clone appeared a few times. The chain links TRBV5-1 to TRBJ2-5; D unclear. CDR1 and CDR2 from the germline V gene are SGHRS and YFSETQ. V dropped 0 bases and J dropped 1 base, with 7 bases sitting between them. CDR3 length: 14 amino acids. CDR3 region: CASSLDLIQETQYF. The CDR3 DNA reads as TGCGCCAGCAGCTTGGATCTAATCCAAGAGACCCAGTACTTC.

The genes are TRBV5-1 and TRBJ2-7; D gene ambiguous. V was shortened by 5 bases and J by 4 bases, with 7 bases between the two germline ends. Germline V gene data show CDR1 as SGHRS and CDR2 as YFSETQ. This CDR3 is built from 11 residues. The CDR3 coding sequence is TGCGCCAGCAGGACTGATTACGAGCAGTACTTC. Protein: CASRTDYEQYF.

CDR3 sequence (DNA): TGCAGCCAAACTAGCGGGGCCGATAATGAGCAGTTCTTC. This sequence encodes CSQTSGADNEQFF. This chain uses TRBV29-1 with TRBJ2-1; the match to TRBD2 covers 10 bases. V was pared by 8 bases and J by 7 bases, with 8 bases of the junction left unmatched. This CDR3 is built from 13 residues. Germline lookup yields CDR1 SQVTM and CDR2 ANQGSEA.

As regards this clone: With only one base between it and a far larger clone, this is likely a read error. V and J are TRBV27 and TRBJ2-7; 7 nucleotides match TRBD2. This CDR3 has 14 amino acids. Germline CDR1 reads MNHEY; CDR2 reads SMNVEV (reference sequence). Losses at the gene ends were 6 bases for V and 0 bases for J; bases not matched to a gene: 5. The CDR3 sequence: CASSASGSSYEQYF. The CDR3 DNA follows: TGTGCCAGCAGCGCTAGCGGCAGCTCCTACGAGCAGTACTTC.

For this clone: An end of the junction differs from the germline gene, which may be a read error. The rearrangement joins TRBV7-8 to TRBJ1-1; the D gene is possibly TRBD1 (6 bases). The germline V gene has CDR1 SGHVS and CDR2 FQNEAQ. The length of the CDR3 is 15 residues. The CDR3 loop is CASSLASRGWTEALF. In DNA, the CDR3 is TGTGCCAGCAGCTTAGCTTCCAGGGGTTGGACTGAAGCTCTCTTT.

This clone was counted at least ten times. This sample includes further DNA sequences coding for the same CDR3. The chain couples TRBV29-1 to TRBJ1-1, with no clear D. Germline lookup yields CDR1 SQVTM and CDR2 ANQGSEA. This CDR3 spans 13 amino acids. V was trimmed by 4 bases and J by 0 bases, leaving 9 bases between them. The CDR3 is CSVAFGLNTEAFF. Here the CDR3 DNA reads TGCAGCGTTGCATTTGGTCTGAACACTGAAGCTTTCTTT.

Concerning this clone: This may come from a read error, since a much larger clone is one base off. This chain connects TRBV9 to TRBJ2-3; no reliable D call. Deletions cut 4 bases from V and 5 bases from J, with 8 bases between. CDR1 is SGDLS, CDR2 YYNGEE, per germline. The CDR3 runs to 12 residues. The CDR3: CASSIDRDTQYF. The CDR3 nucleotides read TGTGCCAGCAGCATAGACCGAGATACGCAGTATTTT.

This clone was found a few times. Other DNA variants within this sample encode the same CDR3. The chain links TRBV30 to TRBJ1-5, with TRBD1 identical over 8 bases. The CDR3 sequence is 15 residues long. Germline V lookup: CDR1 GTSNPN, CDR2 SVGIG (reference sequence). V shed 0 bases and J 6 bases; nucleotides not matched to a gene: 7. In DNA form, the CDR3 reads TGTGCCTGGAGTGTCGGGGCAGGGGGCGGTCAGCCCCAGCATTTT. Protein sequence: CAWSVGAGGGQPQHF.

The chain recombines TRBV5-4 with TRBJ2-3; D not certain. V lost 1 base, J lost 6 bases, and 9 bases lay in between. Germline-derived CDR1 and CDR2 are SGHNT and YYREEE (reference sequence). The CDR3 is 13 residues long. CDR3 nucleotide sequence: TGTGCCAGCAGCTTGAAAGCGTCGGATACGCAGTATTTT. Residues: CASSLKASDTQYF.

The genes are TRBV4-1 and TRBJ1-4; D remains unclear. Germline-derived CDR1 and CDR2 are MGHRA and YSYEKL. Trimming removed 2 bases at V and 7 bases at J, with 11 bases between. CDR3 length equals 14 residues. CDR3 DNA: TGCGCCAGCAGCCAAAGGAACCTTGGTGAAAAACTGTTTTTT. As protein: CASSQRNLGEKLFF.

The chain carries TRBV23-1 and TRBJ2-3; D gene ambiguous. TRBV23-1 is noted as an ORF with a role that remains uncertain. Trimming pared 0 bases from V and 2 bases from J, leaving 18 bases between. This CDR3 is 18 amino acids long. CDR3 sequence: CASSQSSPGAPHTDTQYF. CDR3 DNA sequence: TGCGCCAGCAGTCAATCGTCCCCAGGAGCCCCCCACACAGATACGCAGTATTTT.